This passage covers 27 T cell receptor beta chains from one sample sequenced in a study of blood T cell repertoires in COVID-19. Method: immunoSEQ multiplex PCR; TCRdb's copy keeps in-frame clones and lacks some. The data show 250,000 to 300,000 clones, approximately 91% seen once. Source material: peripheral blood. The receptor source for this set is a woman aged 25-40 years with COVID-19, enrolled during active disease.

This clone was observed a single time. The V call is TRBV7-9, the J call TRBJ2-1; 8 positions agree with TRBD2. With V trimmed by 0 bases and J by 6 bases, 7 bases remained unmatched. The CDR3 runs to 16 residues. Germline-derived CDR1 and CDR2 are SEHNR and FQNEAQ (reference sequence). The CDR3 coding sequence is TGTGCCAGCAGCTTAGCCGGGACTAGTAGGGGCAATGAGCAGTTCTTC. It encodes CASSLAGTSRGNEQFF.

The V call is TRBV6-5, the J call TRBJ2-7; TRBD2 matches at 11 bases. After removal of 6 bases from V and 6 bases from J, the junction contained 4 bases not matched to a gene. The CDR3 spans 13 residues. Germline V gene data show CDR1 as MNHEY and CDR2 as SVGAGI. CDR3 sequence (DNA): TGTGCCAGCAGGACTAGCGGGGACTCCGAGCAGTACTTC. Translated: CASRTSGDSEQYF.

The chain employs TRBV4-3 and TRBJ1-6; D is undetermined. Germline lookup yields CDR1 LGHNA and CDR2 YSLEER. The CDR3 runs 15 residues. Trimming took 6 bases from V and 7 from J, leaving 16 bases between them. In DNA form, the CDR3 reads TGCGCCAGCAGACTCGGAGGGAGCGGGAATTCACCCCTCCACTTT. It codes for CASRLGGSGNSPLHF.

The V gene is TRBV5-8, the J gene TRBJ2-7; 12 bases align to TRBD2. This CDR3 contains 15 residues. Unmatched junction bases numbered 5, after V lost 2 bases and J lost 5 bases. Germline assignment: CDR1 SGHTS and CDR2 YDEGEE. The CDR3 loop is CASSFRTSGMDEQYF. CDR3 coding DNA: TGTGCCAGCAGCTTCCGGACTAGCGGGATGGACGAGCAGTACTTC.

The chain combines TRBV6-2 or TRBV6-3 with TRBJ1-5; 7 nucleotides agree with TRBD1. CDR1 and CDR2 from the germline V gene are MNHEY and SVGEGT. V lost 2 bases, J lost 3 bases, and 1 base stayed unmatched. The CDR3 has 14 amino acids. The CDR3 is CASSYTGVNQPQHF. Written as DNA, the CDR3 is TGTGCCAGCAGTTACACAGGGGTCAATCAGCCCCAGCATTTT.

V and J are TRBV10-3 and TRBJ1-2, with TRBD1 identical over 10 bases. The junction had 7 bases not matched to a gene; V was cut back by 6 bases and J by 6 bases. CDR1 is ENHRY and CDR2 is SYGVKD in the germline V gene. This CDR3 comprises 14 residues. The CDR3 spells CAIRGGQGIDGYTF. The CDR3 coding sequence is TGTGCCATCAGAGGGGGACAGGGGATCGATGGCTACACCTTC.

This clone was observed a single time. The junction does not match germline at one end; this may be a read error. J is TRBJ1-5 and V is TRBV19; tentatively, D is TRBD1 (5 bases). Germline CDR1 is LNHDA and CDR2 is SQIVND (reference sequence). The CDR3 is made up of 17 amino acids. CDR3 coding DNA: TGTGCCTGTAGTCCGGGACTGGGGACCTATAGCATTCAGCCCCAGCATTTT. This translates into CACSPGLGTYSIQPQHF. Combining the CDR3 with reference TRBV19 and TRBJ1-5 gives the whole variable domain DGGITQSPKYLFRKEGQNVTLSCEQNLNHDAMYWYRQDPGQGLRLIYYSQIVNDFQKGDIAEGYSVSREKKESFPLTVTSAQKNPTAFYLCACSPGLGTYSIQPQHFGDGTRLSIL.

This chain uses TRBV6-2 or TRBV6-3 with TRBJ1-2; possibly TRBD1 for D (6 bases). CDR1 is MNHEY, CDR2 SVGEGT, per germline. V was shortened by 4 bases and J by 1 base, with 10 bases between the two germline ends. The CDR3 runs to 14 residues. The CDR3 nucleotides read TGTGCCAGCAGTTCTCCCAGGGGTAACTATGGCTACACCTTC. Translation gives CASSSPRGNYGYTF.

The V call is TRBV27, the J call TRBJ2-7; TRBD2 matches 10 bases. Germline V lookup: CDR1 MNHEY, CDR2 SMNVEV (reference sequence). This CDR3 has 16 amino acids. V dropped 5 bases and J dropped 3; count of bases not matched to a gene: 10. The CDR3 nucleotides are TGTGCCAGCAGTGACGAGGGGGCTAGCGGGAGCTACGAGCAGTACTTC. Its translation: CASSDEGASGSYEQYF.

The J gene is TRBJ2-7, the V gene TRBV28, with a possible D match to TRBD1 (6 bases). CDR1 MDHEN and CDR2 SYDVKM come from the germline V gene. The CDR3 is 15 residues long. The V end was cut by 7 bases, the J end by 0 bases, with 16 bases between. The CDR3 loop is CASTLGDTNSYEQYF. The CDR3 DNA follows: TGTGCCAGCACCCTGGGGGACACCAACTCCTACGAGCAGTACTTC. Complete variable domain (other parts from reference TRBV28 and TRBJ2-7): DVKVTQSSRYLVKRTGEKVFLECVQDMDHENMFWYRQDPGLGLRLIYFSYDVKMKEKGDIPEGYSVSREKKERFSLILESASTNQTSMYLCASTLGDTNSYEQYFGPGTRLTVT.

The chain couples TRBV3-1 (or the pseudogene TRBV3-2) to TRBJ2-3; TRBD2 matches 9 bases. V gave up 2 bases and J gave up 4 bases; unmatched junction bases: 7. Germline V CDR1 and CDR2: LGHDT, YNNKEL (reference sequence). The CDR3 loop spans 16 amino acids. CDR3 bases: TGTGCCAGCAGCCAATGGGGCGGGAGGGCCGCAGATACGCAGTATTTT. Translation gives CASSQWGGRAADTQYF.

V is TRBV6-5 and J is TRBJ1-2, with 7 positions matching TRBD1. Germline V CDR1 and CDR2: MNHEY, SVGAGI. Germline trimming cut 6 bases from V and 0 bases from J; bases unmatched to any gene: 7. CDR3 size: 15 residues. This CDR3 reads CASRYRGGTNYGYTF. The CDR3 bases are TGTGCCAGCAGATACAGGGGAGGGACTAACTATGGCTACACCTTC.

The chain has TRBV7-9 and TRBJ2-3, with D perhaps TRBD2 (5 bases). Trimming left V 5 bases short and J 4 bases short, with 16 bases between. The CDR3 has 15 amino acids. Germline lookup yields CDR1 SEHNR and CDR2 FQNEAQ (reference sequence). The CDR3 nucleotides are TGTGCCAGCAGCCCCCACCAGAGGGATGCAGATACGCAGTATTTT. Amino acid sequence: CASSPHQRDADTQYF.

J is TRBJ1-3 and V is TRBV5-6; possible D gene TRBD1, 5 bases. The CDR3 loop spans 16 amino acids. Deletions cut 2 bases from V and 0 bases from J, with 12 bases between. Germline CDR1 is SGHDT and CDR2 is YYEEEE. The CDR3 here is CASSLGPRASGNTIYF. The CDR3 bases are TGTGCCAGCAGCTTAGGCCCCAGGGCCTCTGGAAACACCATATATTTT.

The rearrangement uses TRBV30 and TRBJ1-2; a weak D match, TRBD1 (6 bases). From germline, CDR1 is GTSNPN and CDR2 SVGIG (reference sequence). V was cut by 3 bases and J by 2 bases, with 13 bases left in between. This CDR3 spans 14 amino acids. CDR3 sequence reads: CAWSADRLNYGYTF. The CDR3 DNA reads TGTGCCTGGAGCGCTGACAGGCTAAACTATGGCTACACCTTC.

This clone came up a few times. The chain recombines TRBV3-1 (or the pseudogene TRBV3-2) with TRBJ2-7, with TRBD1 identical over 7 bases. The CDR3 has 14 residues. Germline V lookup: CDR1 LGHDT, CDR2 YNNKEL (reference sequence). Trimming removed 2 bases from V and 2 bases from J; junction bases left unmatched: 3. The CDR3 DNA is TGTGCCAGCAGCCAACATACAGGGGCCTACGAGCAGTACTTC. It translates to CASSQHTGAYEQYF.

The chain employs TRBV6-5 and TRBJ1-6; TRBD1 is a possible D gene (5 bases). The CDR3 is made up of 16 amino acids. The V gene lost 2 bases and the J gene lost 4 bases, with 12 bases spanning the gap. CDR1 and CDR2 (germline): MNHEY, SVGAGI. The CDR3, as DNA: TGTGCCAGCAGTTACAGCGGGACGGCATATAATTCACCCCTCCACTTT. Encoded protein: CASSYSGTAYNSPLHF.

This clone has more than one count but fewer than ten. The gene calls are TRBV19 and TRBJ1-2; possibly TRBD1 for D (6 bases). This CDR3 spans 13 amino acids. Trimming stripped 7 bases from V and 7 bases from J, with 16 bases between. Germline V CDR1 and CDR2: LNHDA, SQIVND (reference sequence). CDR3 loop: CASNPKQGSGYTF. As DNA, the CDR3 is TGTGCCAGTAACCCCAAACAGGGATCTGGCTACACCTTC.

The chain combines TRBV3-1 (or the pseudogene TRBV3-2) with TRBJ2-5, with a tentative D call TRBD1 (5 bases). The CDR3 consists of 11 residues. Germline CDR1 reads LGHDT; CDR2 reads YNNKEL (reference sequence). The ends were cut back, 7 bases at V and 3 bases at J, with 6 bases in the middle. The CDR3: CASKGEETQYF. DNA for the CDR3: TGTGCCAGCAAAGGGGAAGAGACCCAGTACTTC.

The genes are TRBV5-8 and TRBJ2-3, with a weak D call TRBD1 (6 bases). Between the trimmed V and J ends, which lost 2 bases and 1 base, there was a span of 8 bases. The CDR3 length is 14 residues. Germline CDR1 is SGHTS and CDR2 is YDEGEE. The CDR3 sequence: CASSLQGRTDTQYF. The CDR3 DNA sequence: TGTGCCAGCAGCTTACAGGGACGCACAGATACGCAGTATTTT.

The chain links TRBV10-2 to TRBJ1-5; no firm D call. The V gene lost 6 bases and the J gene lost 5 bases, with 11 bases spanning the gap. Germline CDR1 is WSHSY and CDR2 is SAAADI. CDR3 length: 13 amino acids. CDR3 nucleotide sequence: TGCGCCAGCAGCCAGTCTCGGGATCAGCCCCAGCATTTT. This encodes CASSQSRDQPQHF.

The chain is built from TRBV4-1 and TRBJ1-1, with 9 bases matching TRBD1. The CDR3 loop spans 15 amino acids. Germline CDR1 is MGHRA and CDR2 is YSYEKL. After removal of 0 bases from V and 8 bases from J, the junction contained 7 bases not matched to a gene. CDR3 sequence: CASSQDQGQGQEAFF. CDR3 DNA: TGCGCCAGCAGCCAAGATCAGGGACAGGGTCAGGAAGCTTTCTTT.

In this sample, this clone turned up a few times. The rearrangement joins TRBV12-5 to TRBJ2-2, with 9 nucleotides matching TRBD1. This CDR3 is 15 amino acids long. V shed 9 bases and J 6 bases; nucleotides not matched to a gene: 11. The germline gives CDR1 LGHNT, CDR2 FRNRAP. This chain's CDR3 is CASTPGQGPPGELFF. In nucleotides, the CDR3 is TGTGCTAGCACACCGGGACAGGGACCTCCCGGGGAGCTGTTTTTT.

The chain joins TRBV3-1 (or the pseudogene TRBV3-2) to TRBJ1-2, with no clear D. CDR1 and CDR2 (germline): LGHDT, YNNKEL (reference sequence). Trimming took 1 base from V and 8 from J, leaving 8 bases between them. This CDR3 comprises 12 residues. The CDR3 region has the DNA TGTGCCAGCAGCCAAGTGGACTGGGGCTACACCTTC. Encoded protein: CASSQVDWGYTF.

This chain connects TRBV28 to TRBJ1-6; TRBD1 is a possible D gene (5 bases). CDR3 length: 13 residues. With 8 bases removed from V and 6 bases from J, the gap between germline ends came to 11 bases. Germline V CDR1 and CDR2: MDHEN, SYDVKM. Here the CDR3 reads CASHRGFNSPLHF. DNA for the CDR3: TGTGCCAGCCATCGGGGGTTTAATTCACCCCTCCACTTT. Complete variable domain (other parts from reference TRBV28 and TRBJ1-6): DVKVTQSSRYLVKRTGEKVFLECVQDMDHENMFWYRQDPGLGLRLIYFSYDVKMKEKGDIPEGYSVSREKKERFSLILESASTNQTSMYLCASHRGFNSPLHFGNGTRLTVT.

The chain recombines TRBV4-3 with TRBJ2-3, with D perhaps matching TRBD2 (6 bases). Between the trimmed V and J ends, which lost 0 bases and 1 base, there was a span of 11 bases. CDR3 size: 16 residues. Looked up from germline, CDR1 is LGHNA and CDR2 is YSLEER. This chain's CDR3 is CASSQETGSRTDTQYF. For the CDR3, the DNA is TGCGCCAGCAGCCAAGAGACCGGGAGCCGCACAGATACGCAGTATTTT.

J is TRBJ1-1 and V is TRBV29-1; no clear D. The CDR3 loop spans 13 amino acids. Trimming stripped 3 bases from V and 4 bases from J, with 12 bases between. The germline CDR1 and CDR2 sequences are SQVTM and ANQGSEA. The CDR3 spells CSVDWKAGTEAFF. The CDR3 DNA reads as TGCAGCGTTGATTGGAAAGCGGGCACTGAAGCTTTCTTT.